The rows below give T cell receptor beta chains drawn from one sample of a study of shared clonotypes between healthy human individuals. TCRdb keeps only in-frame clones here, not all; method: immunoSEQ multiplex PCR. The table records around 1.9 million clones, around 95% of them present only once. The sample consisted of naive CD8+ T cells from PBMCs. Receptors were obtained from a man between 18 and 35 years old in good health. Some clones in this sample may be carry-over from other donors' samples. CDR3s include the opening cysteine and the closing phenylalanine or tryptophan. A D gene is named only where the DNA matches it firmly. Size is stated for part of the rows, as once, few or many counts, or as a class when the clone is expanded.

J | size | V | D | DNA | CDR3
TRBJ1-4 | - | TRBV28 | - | TGTGCCAGCAGGAGGCTCTTGGGGCGTATTAATGAAAAACTGTTTTTT | CASRRLLGRINEKLFF
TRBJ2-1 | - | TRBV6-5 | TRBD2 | TGTGCCAGCAGTTACTCAGGACTAGCGCCTTTCGATGAGCAGTTCTTC | CASSYSGLAPFDEQFF
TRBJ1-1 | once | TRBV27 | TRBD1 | TGTGCCAGCATCTCACTACAGGGGCTTATGAACACTGAAGCTTTCTTT | CASISLQGLMNTEAFF
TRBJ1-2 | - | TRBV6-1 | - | TGTGCCAGCAGGGAGACAGGAATGGGGGGCTACACCTTC | CASRETGMGGYTF
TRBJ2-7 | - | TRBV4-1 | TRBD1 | TGCGCCAGCAGCCAACTTGACAGGGTAGGGGCGGCTTACGAGCAGTACTTC | CASSQLDRVGAAYEQYF
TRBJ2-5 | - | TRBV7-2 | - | TGTGCCAGCAGCCCCTGGGGGGGGCGACAAGAGACCCAGTACTTC | CASSPWGGRQETQYF
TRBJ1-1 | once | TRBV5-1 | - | TGCGCCAGCAGCTTGACCGTTGGAGAAGCTTTCTTT | CASSLTVGEAFF
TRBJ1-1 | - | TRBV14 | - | TGTGCCAGCAGCCACTCGGTTACAGGTATCCGAACTGAAGCTTTCTTT | CASSHSVTGIRTEAFF
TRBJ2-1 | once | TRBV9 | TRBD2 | TGTGCCAGCAGCACGCGTCCCACTAGCGCGAGGTCCTACAATGAGCAGTTCTTC | CASSTRPTSARSYNEQFF
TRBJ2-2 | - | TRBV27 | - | TGTGCCACCCGACTAGGGAACGGCGGGGAGCTGTTTTTT | CATRLGNGGELFF
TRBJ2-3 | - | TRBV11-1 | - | TGTGCCAGCAGCCGCGGATACTCTCTAGTCACAGATACGCAGTATTTT | CASSRGYSLVTDTQYF
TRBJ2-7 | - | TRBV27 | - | TGTGCCAGCAGTTTAACTCCAAAGGGCCTCTACGAGCAGTACTTC | CASSLTPKGLYEQYF
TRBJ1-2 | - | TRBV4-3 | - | TGCGCCAGCAGCCCGAGCGGACATGGCTACACCTTC | CASSPSGHGYTF
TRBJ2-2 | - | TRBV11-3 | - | TGTGCCAGCAGCCCCCGTGGTACCGCGAACACCGGGGAGCTGTTTTTT | CASSPRGTANTGELFF
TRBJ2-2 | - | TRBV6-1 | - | TGTGCCAGCAGTAAAGACAGGCGATTGCGGTACACCGGGGAGCTGTTTTTT | CASSKDRRLRYTGELFF
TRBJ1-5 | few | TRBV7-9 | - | TGTGCCAGCAGCCAATCTCCGGATCATCAGCCCCAGCATTTT | CASSQSPDHQPQHF
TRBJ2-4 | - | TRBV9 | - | TGTGCCAGCAGCCCAGACGGAGACCAGGCCAAAAACATTCAGTACTTC | CASSPDGDQAKNIQYF
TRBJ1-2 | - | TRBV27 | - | TGTGCCAGCAGTTTTCCTGGGGGATCCTCCTATGGCTACACCTTC | CASSFPGGSSYGYTF
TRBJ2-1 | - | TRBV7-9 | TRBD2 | TGTGCCAGCAGCTTAGCGGTCTTACTAGCGGGAAAAACAGGGAATGAGCAGTTCTTC | CASSLAVLLAGKTGNEQFF
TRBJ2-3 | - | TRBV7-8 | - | TGTGCCAGCAGCTTAGGGCAGAACACAGATACGCAGTATTTT | CASSLGQNTDTQYF
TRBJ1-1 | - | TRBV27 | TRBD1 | TGTGCCAGCAGCCTCGGACAGGGTGGGAACACTGAAGCTTTCTTT | CASSLGQGGNTEAFF
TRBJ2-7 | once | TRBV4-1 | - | TGCGCCAGCAGCCTATGGACGGGGGACGGCGAGCAGTACTTC | CASSLWTGDGEQYF
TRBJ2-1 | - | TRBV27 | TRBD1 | TGTGCCAGCAGCGAATTCCAGGGGGCTTCCTACAATGAGCAGTTCTTC | CASSEFQGASYNEQFF
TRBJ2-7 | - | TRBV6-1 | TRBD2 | TGTGCCAGCAGTGATCGGAAGGGACTACTCACGGAGCAGTACTTC | CASSDRKGLLTEQYF
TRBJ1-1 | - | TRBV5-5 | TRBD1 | TGTGCCAGTATGACAGGGGCCGGGACTGAAGCTTTCTTT | CASMTGAGTEAFF
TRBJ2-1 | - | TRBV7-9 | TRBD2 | TGTGCCAGCAGCGCACCAGCGGGAGAGTACAATGAGCAGTTCTTC | CASSAPAGEYNEQFF
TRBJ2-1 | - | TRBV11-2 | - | TGTGCCAGCAGCTTTGGGCTAGCAGGACGATACAATGAGCAGTTCTTC | CASSFGLAGRYNEQFF
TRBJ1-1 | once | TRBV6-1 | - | TGTGCCAGCAGTGGCATCCGGGACATCCCTTGGGGCACTGAAGCTTTCTTT | CASSGIRDIPWGTEAFF
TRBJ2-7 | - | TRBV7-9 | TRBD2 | TGTGCCAGCAGCTTAGGGCGGGAGAGCGAGCAGTACTTC | CASSLGRESEQYF
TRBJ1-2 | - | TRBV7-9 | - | TGTGCCAGCAGCCCCCGGGGCTCGCAGGCCGGCTACACCTTC | CASSPRGSQAGYTF
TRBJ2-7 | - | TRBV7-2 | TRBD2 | TGTGCCAGCAGCTTGTATTCTAGCGGAGGACGGGAGCAGTACTTC | CASSLYSSGGREQYF